The clone carrying this T cell receptor (beta chain) was picked up many times. Its antigen is still unknown. The record originates from a study of T-cell reconstitution after alpha-beta-depleted transplantation in children. Unique molecular identifiers tagged the TCRbeta library. TCRdb reanalysed the PCR reads using MiXCR and keeps one entry per CDR3 protein. The sample records 210,000 or so distinct CDR3 sequences, about a tenth being singletons. The CDR3 contains 14 residues. The V gene's germline CDR1 is SEHNR and CDR2 FQNEAQ (reference sequence). V shed 3 bases and J shed 1 base, with 10 bases lying between them. Study results and caveats: At day 60, the high TCRbeta diversity found in some patients originated from recipient T cells and thymic progenitors that had survived. Several hundred expanded graft clones reportedly gave rise to the alpha-beta T cells present about two months after transplant. A year post-transplant, T-cell counts and diversity derived mostly from newly produced T cells.

The specimen comprised PBMCs, sampled before TCRalphabeta/CD19-depleted stem cell transplant. The origin of this receptor is a child younger than two with acute myeloid leukemia, due to receive a stem cell transplant. This chain joins TRBV7-9 and TRBJ2-7; D unresolved. CDR3 in amino acids: CASSFDGPSYEQYF. The CDR3 nucleotides are TGTGCCAGCAGCTTCGACGGGCCATCCTACGAGCAGTACTTC.